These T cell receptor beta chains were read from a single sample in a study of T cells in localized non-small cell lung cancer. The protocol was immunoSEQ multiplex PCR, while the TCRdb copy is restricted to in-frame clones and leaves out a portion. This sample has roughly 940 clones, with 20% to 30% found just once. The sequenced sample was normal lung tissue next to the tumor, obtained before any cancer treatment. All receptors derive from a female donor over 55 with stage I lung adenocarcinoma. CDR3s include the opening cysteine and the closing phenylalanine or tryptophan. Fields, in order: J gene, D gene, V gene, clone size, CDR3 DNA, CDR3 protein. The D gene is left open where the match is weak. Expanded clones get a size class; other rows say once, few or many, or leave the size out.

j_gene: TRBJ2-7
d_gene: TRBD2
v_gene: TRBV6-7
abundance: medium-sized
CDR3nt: TGTGCCAGCAGTCTGACTAGCGGGGGTACCTACGAGCAGTACTTC
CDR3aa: CASSLTSGGTYEQYF

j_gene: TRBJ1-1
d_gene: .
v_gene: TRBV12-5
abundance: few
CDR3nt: TGTGCCGGCCAAGGGGCGAACACTGAAGCTTTCTTT
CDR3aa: CAGQGANTEAFF

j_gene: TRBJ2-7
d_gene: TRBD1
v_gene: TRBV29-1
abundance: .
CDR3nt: TGCAGCGCCGGACAGGGGGCGTCCTACGAGCAGTACTTC
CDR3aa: CSAGQGASYEQYF

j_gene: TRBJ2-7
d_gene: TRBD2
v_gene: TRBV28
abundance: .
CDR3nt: TGTGCCAGCAGTTTACCCAGCGGGAGACCCATCAACGAGCAGTACTTC
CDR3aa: CASSLPSGRPINEQYF

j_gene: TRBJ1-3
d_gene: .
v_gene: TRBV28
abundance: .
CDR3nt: TGTGCCAGCAGTTTCCAGAGGTTAGCGGATGGAAACACCATATATTTT
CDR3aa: CASSFQRLADGNTIYF

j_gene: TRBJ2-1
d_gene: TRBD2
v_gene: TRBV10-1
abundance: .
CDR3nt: TGCGCCAGCAGTTTGGGAGGGGAAAATGAGCAGTTCTTC
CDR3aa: CASSLGGENEQFF

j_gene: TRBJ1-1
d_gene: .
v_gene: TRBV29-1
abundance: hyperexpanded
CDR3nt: TGCAGCGGGACAGAGGGGGTGAACACTGAAGCTTTCTTT
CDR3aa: CSGTEGVNTEAFF

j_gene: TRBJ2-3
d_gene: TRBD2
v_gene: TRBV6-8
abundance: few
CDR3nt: TGTGCCAGCAGTGGATCGCGGGGGGGCACAGATACGCAGTATTTT
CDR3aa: CASSGSRGGTDTQYF

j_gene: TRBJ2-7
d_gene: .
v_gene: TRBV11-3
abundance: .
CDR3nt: TGTGCCAGCAGCTTGGTGGGGGGAGCGGCTGAGCAGTACTTC
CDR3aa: CASSLVGGAAEQYF

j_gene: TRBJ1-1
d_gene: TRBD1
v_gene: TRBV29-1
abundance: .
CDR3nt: TGCAGCGTTCAGGGGGCGGTTGAGGGCGCTGAAGCTTTCTTT
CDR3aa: CSVQGAVEGAEAFF

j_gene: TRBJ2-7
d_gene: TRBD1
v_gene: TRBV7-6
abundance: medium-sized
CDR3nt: TGTGCCAGCAGCCCCGGACAGGGTCAATCCTACGAGCAGTACTTC
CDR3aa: CASSPGQGQSYEQYF

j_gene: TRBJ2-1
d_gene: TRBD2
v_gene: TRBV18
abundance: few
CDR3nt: TGTGCCAGCTCACCACCGGGGACTAGCGGGGCGGGCTCCTACAATGAGCAGTTCTTC
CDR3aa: CASSPPGTSGAGSYNEQFF

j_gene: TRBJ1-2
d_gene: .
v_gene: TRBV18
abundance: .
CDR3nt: TGTGCCAGCTCACCCTATGGGGCAGGGGCCACCTTC
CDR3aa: CASSPYGAGATF

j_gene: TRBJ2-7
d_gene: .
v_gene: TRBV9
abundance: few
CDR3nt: TGTGCCAGCAGCGGCGACAGAACCTACGAGCAGTACTTC
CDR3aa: CASSGDRTYEQYF

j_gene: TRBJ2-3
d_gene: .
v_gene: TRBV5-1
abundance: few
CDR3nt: TGCGCCAGCAGCTTGTTGACCGATTCAGATACGCAGTATTTT
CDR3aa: CASSLLTDSDTQYF

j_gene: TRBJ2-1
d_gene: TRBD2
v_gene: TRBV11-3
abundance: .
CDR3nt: TGTGCCAGCAGCTTAGATAGCGGGCATGGCGAGCAGTTCTTC
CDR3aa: CASSLDSGHGEQFF

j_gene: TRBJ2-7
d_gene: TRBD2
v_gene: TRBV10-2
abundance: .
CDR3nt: TGCGCCAGCAGTGAGTGGGGGGGAGTCTACGAGCAGTACTTC
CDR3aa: CASSEWGGVYEQYF

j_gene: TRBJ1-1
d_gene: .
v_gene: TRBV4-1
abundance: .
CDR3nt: TGCGCCAGCAGCCAAGGGAGGGGGTCGAACACTGAAGCTTTCTTT
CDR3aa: CASSQGRGSNTEAFF

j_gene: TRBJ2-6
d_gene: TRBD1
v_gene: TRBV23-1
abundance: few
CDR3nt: TGCGCCAGCAGTCAAAAAGACAGGGCTACCTCTGGGGCCAACGTCCTGACTTTC
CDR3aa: CASSQKDRATSGANVLTF

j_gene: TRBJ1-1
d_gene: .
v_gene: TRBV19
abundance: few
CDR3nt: TGTGCCAGTAGTATAGGACGGAACACTGAAGCTTTCTTT
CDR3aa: CASSIGRNTEAFF

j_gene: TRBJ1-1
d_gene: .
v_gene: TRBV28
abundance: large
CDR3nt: TGTGCCAGCAGTCCCACCCCGACCGGAGAAGCTTTCTTT
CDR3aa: CASSPTPTGEAFF

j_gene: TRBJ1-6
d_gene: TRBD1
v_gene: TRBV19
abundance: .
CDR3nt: TGTGCCAGTAGTACGGGACAGACCTCCTATAATTCACCCCTCCACTTT
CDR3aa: CASSTGQTSYNSPLHF

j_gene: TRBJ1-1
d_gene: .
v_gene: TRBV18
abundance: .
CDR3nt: TGTGCCAGCTCATGGGGGGCAGTCAACACTGAAGCTTTCTTT
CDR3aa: CASSWGAVNTEAFF

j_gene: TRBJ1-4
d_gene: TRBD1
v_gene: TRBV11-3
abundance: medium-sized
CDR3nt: TGTGCCAGCAGCTTGATGACAGGGGTCGAAAAACTGTTTTTT
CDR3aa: CASSLMTGVEKLFF

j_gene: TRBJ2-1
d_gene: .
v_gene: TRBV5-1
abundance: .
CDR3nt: TGCGCCAGCAGCTTCGGCGCGGCCACCTACAATGAGCAGTTCTTC
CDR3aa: CASSFGAATYNEQFF

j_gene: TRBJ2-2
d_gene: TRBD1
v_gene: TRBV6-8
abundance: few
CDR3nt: TGTGCCAGCAGTTCTTGGACAGGGGGCAGCGGGGAGCTGTTTTTT
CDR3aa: CASSSWTGGSGELFF

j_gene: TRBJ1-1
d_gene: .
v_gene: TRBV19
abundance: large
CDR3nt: TGTGCCAGTAGTATCGGGCGGAACACTGAAGCTTTCTTT
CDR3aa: CASSIGRNTEAFF

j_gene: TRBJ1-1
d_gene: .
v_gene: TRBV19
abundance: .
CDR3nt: TGTGCCAGTAGCCAAGTGAGCACTGAAGCTTTCTTT
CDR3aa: CASSQVSTEAFF

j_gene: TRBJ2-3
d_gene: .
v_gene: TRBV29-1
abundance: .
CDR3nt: TGCAGCGTTGAAGAAGGCGGGGGCACAGATACGCAGTATTTT
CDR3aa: CSVEEGGGTDTQYF

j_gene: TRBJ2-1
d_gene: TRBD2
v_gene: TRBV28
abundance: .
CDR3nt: TGTGCCAGCGAAGCGGGAGCGATGTATGAGCAGTTCTTC
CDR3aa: CASEAGAMYEQFF

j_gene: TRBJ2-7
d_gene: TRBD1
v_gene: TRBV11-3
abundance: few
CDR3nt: TGTGCCAGCAGCTTTTACACAGGGGGCTACGAGCAGTACTTC
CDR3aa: CASSFYTGGYEQYF